This T cell receptor (beta chain) is from a study of beta chain features in type 1 diabetes. Study as a whole: Approximately 100 million sorted cells were examined across all samples.

Every single donor gave one heparinised blood draw, and these averaged about 116 mL. Based on CD45RO/CCR7/CD25/CD127/CD95/CD27, CD4+ regulatory, stem cell-like memory, naive and central memory cells were sorted. Isolated RNA was reverse transcribed in full, so expressed TCRB transcripts were sequenced. Assay: immunoSEQ multiplex PCR; the TCRdb copy retains only in-frame clones and omits some. The table lists about 930,000 clones, under 20% of them singletons. The sample was naive CD4+ T cells from blood. This receptor was taken from a woman in her late teens or twenties in good health.

The CDR3, as DNA: TGTGCCAGCAGCCCCGGGCTTATCTTGCAGTACTACAATGAGCAGTTCTTC. Translation gives CASSPGLILQYYNEQFF. V usage is TRBV5-4 and J usage is TRBJ2-1; D uncertain. This CDR3 is built from 17 residues. V gave up 4 bases and J gave up 3 bases, with 20 bases separating them. In germline, CDR1 is SGHNT, CDR2 YYREEE (reference sequence). The complete variable domain, with remaining parts taken from reference TRBV5-4 and TRBJ2-1, reads ETGVTQSPTHLIKTRGQQVTLRCSSQSGHNTVSWYQQALGQGPQFIFQYYREEENGRGNFPPRFSGLQFPNYSSELNVNALELDDSALYLCASSPGLILQYYNEQFFGPGTRLTVL.